A single TCR beta chain is shown here with its context. The antigen remains undetermined. Individual cDNA molecules received unique molecular identifiers. TCRdb re-called the 5' RACE reads through MiXCR, storing one row per CDR3 protein. This table holds roughly 81,000 distinct CDR3 sequences, 5% to 6.5% found once. This sample was included in a study of early T cells in non-severe SARS-CoV-2 infection. Study conclusions and caveats: CD4 and private specificities were missed by VDJdb matching, which favored anti-spike CD8 responses.

Germline CDR1 is DFQATT and CDR2 is SNEGSKA (reference sequence). The CDR3 length is 16 residues. V was pared by 5 bases and J by 4 bases, with 9 bases of the junction left unmatched. Material: whole blood. The chain links TRBV20-1 to TRBJ2-1, with TRBD2 identical over 12 bases. The source of this sequence is an adult who was a healthcare worker with PCR-confirmed SARS-CoV-2 infection or an uninfected control (not recorded which). The CDR3 sequence is CSAHLGLAGGYNEQFF. The CDR3 DNA reads as TGCAGTGCTCACCTTGGCCTAGCGGGAGGGTACAATGAGCAGTTCTTC.